This T cell receptor beta chain was recorded in a study of blood T cell repertoires in COVID-19. Across the whole study: Samples representing acute and convalescent COVID-19 were sourced from the United States, Italy and Spain. In each case, the material was cDNA or gDNA derived from T cells, B-cell-depleted T cells, or PBMCs.

The table lists this clone with a few counts. In the study's own analysis: How many nucleated cells were present was estimated from reference gene primer amplification. The assay was immunoSEQ multiplex PCR, and TCRdb's table has in-frame clones only and misses some. The V and J calls and clone size come from that table; D and trimming were worked out from the DNA. The data show more than 85,000 clones, roughly 84% seen once. The origin of this receptor is a woman between 45 and 65 years old with acute or convalescent COVID-19. The sequencing sample was made of peripheral blood.

CDR3 protein: CASSEKGAKTYGYTF. The DNA of the CDR3 is TGTGCCAGCAGTGAGAAGGGGGCAAAGACCTATGGCTACACCTTC. The rearrangement uses TRBV6-1 and TRBJ1-2, with 7 positions matching TRBD1. The CDR3 is made up of 15 amino acids. J gave up 4 bases and V 3 bases, and 8 bases lay outside the gene matches. Germline CDR1 reads MNHNS; CDR2 reads SASEGT.